The 25 T cell receptor beta chains listed next were all sequenced from one sample in a study of read filtering for tumor transcriptome and immune sequencing. Molecular barcoded adaptors covering alpha/delta and beta/gamma chains were used on 400 to 450 ng RNA. TCRdb independently ran MiXCR on the reads; one entry per CDR3 protein. The sample carries about 58,000 distinct CDR3 sequences, 10% to 15% recorded once. The sequencing input was a population of CD138-negative cells sorted from bone marrow. These receptors all come from a donor aged 40 or older with multiple myeloma.

A few counts support this clonotype. V is TRBV11-2 and J is TRBJ2-2; TRBD1 matches 12 bases. This CDR3 has 19 amino acids. V lost 2 bases, J lost 8 bases, and 15 bases stayed unmatched. The germline V gene has CDR1 SGHAT and CDR2 FQNNGV. The CDR3 here is CASSLQGAGTGGAFGELFF. The CDR3 DNA is TGTGCCAGCAGCTTACAGGGGGCCGGGACAGGGGGCGCATTTGGGGAGCTGTTTTTT.

Ten or more counts support this clonotype. CDR3 in DNA: TGCGCCAGCAGCCTGACCGGGACACGGAACACTGAAGCTTTCTTT. Translation: CASSLTGTRNTEAFF. The chain couples TRBV5-1 to TRBJ1-1; D is perhaps TRBD1 (6 bases). There are 15 residues in the CDR3. Germline lookup yields CDR1 SGHRS and CDR2 YFSETQ. V lost 4 bases to trimming and J lost 1 base, with 14 bases between them. The complete variable domain, with remaining parts taken from reference TRBV5-1 and TRBJ1-1, reads KAGVTQTPRYLIKTRGQQVTLSCSPISGHRSVSWYQQTPGQGLQFLFEYFSETQRNKGNFPGRFSGRQFSNSRSEMNVSTLELGDSALYLCASSLTGTRNTEAFFGQGTRLTVV.

This clonotype was recorded many times. This chain joins TRBV3-1 and TRBJ2-5, with D unresolved. The V end lost 3 bases, the J end lost 3 bases, and 8 bases lay between the germline ends. This CDR3 has 13 amino acids. CDR1 and CDR2 (germline): LGHDT, YNNKEL (reference sequence). The CDR3 bases are TGTGCCAGCAGCCAGCGATCGGAAGAGACCCAGTACTTC. As protein: CASSQRSEETQYF.

This clonotype was seen many times. V gene TRBV6-1 combines with J gene TRBJ1-4; no firm D call. This CDR3 has 18 residues. Germline V lookup: CDR1 MNHNS, CDR2 SASEGT. V dropped 1 base and J dropped 0 bases, with 15 bases sitting between them. The CDR3 loop reads CASSEGWARTSTNEKLFF. The DNA of the CDR3 is TGTGCCAGCAGTGAAGGCTGGGCACGAACCTCAACTAATGAAAAACTGTTTTTT.

This clonotype occurred a few times. The chain joins TRBV11-3 to TRBJ2-5; D perhaps matches TRBD1 (6 bases). Germline V gene lookup returns CDR1 SGHNT and CDR2 YENEEA. The CDR3 loop spans 14 amino acids. V lost 4 bases, J lost 5 bases, and 14 bases lay in between. CDR3 nucleotide sequence: TGTGCCAGCAGCTCCACGGGACAAGACGAGACCCAGTACTTC. Amino acid sequence: CASSSTGQDETQYF.

This clonotype showed up many times. The CDR3 DNA follows: TGCAGTGCGGCGGGACAGCACTCCTATAATTCACCCCTCCACTTT. Its protein is CSAAGQHSYNSPLHF. The chain recombines TRBV20-1 with TRBJ1-6, with TRBD1 identical over 7 bases. This CDR3 has 15 residues. Trimming took 6 bases from V and 0 from J; bases not matched to a gene: 5. Germline V gene sequence: CDR1 DFQATT, CDR2 SNEGSKA (reference sequence).

This clonotype was observed at least ten times. V usage is TRBV18 and J usage is TRBJ2-7; no clear D gene. There are 12 residues in the CDR3. Germline-derived CDR1 and CDR2 are KGHSH and LQKENI. Trimming cost V 3 bases and J 4 bases, with 7 bases left between them. CDR3 DNA sequence: TGTGCCAGCTCACCCACGAAATACGAGCAGTACTTC. Its translation: CASSPTKYEQYF.

This clonotype was observed at least ten times. The chain couples TRBV6-5 to TRBJ2-7; a weak D match, TRBD1 (5 bases). The CDR3 spans 11 residues. The germline CDR1 and CDR2 sequences are MNHEY and SVGAGI. V was pared by 6 bases and J by 3 bases, with 6 bases between. Written as DNA, the CDR3 is TGTGCCAGCAGAAGGGGCTACGAGCAGTACTTC. Residues: CASRRGYEQYF.

The sample holds many counts of this clonotype. V and J are TRBV12-3 or TRBV12-4 and TRBJ1-1; no definite D call. The CDR3 has 13 residues. Trimming pared 3 bases from V and 2 bases from J, leaving 7 bases between. CDR3: CASSFTENTEAFF. The CDR3 DNA reads as TGTGCCAGCAGTTTTACAGAAAACACTGAAGCTTTCTTT.

This clonotype came up many times. The genes are TRBV5-1 and TRBJ2-5; a possible D gene is TRBD1 (5 bases). CDR3 length equals 13 residues. Germline CDR1 reads SGHRS; CDR2 reads YFSETQ. V was shortened by 4 bases and J by 1 base, with 8 bases between the two germline ends. The CDR3 bases are TGCGCCAGCAGCGTCGACAGCCAAGAGACCCAGTACTTC. It is translated as CASSVDSQETQYF. The full variable domain, rest sourced from reference TRBV5-1 and TRBJ2-5, is KAGVTQTPRYLIKTRGQQVTLSCSPISGHRSVSWYQQTPGQGLQFLFEYFSETQRNKGNFPGRFSGRQFSNSRSEMNVSTLELGDSALYLCASSVDSQETQYFGPGTRLLVL.

At least ten counts were recorded for this clonotype. The chain links TRBV12-3 or TRBV12-4 to TRBJ2-5; D may be TRBD1 (5 bases). V was pared by 3 bases and J by 5 bases, with 10 bases between. The CDR3 extends over 13 amino acids. In DNA form, the CDR3 reads TGTGCCAGCAGTTTTTTTGGGGCTGAGACCCAGTACTTC. Translating gives CASSFFGAETQYF.

This clonotype was counted at least ten times. V usage is TRBV20-1 and J usage is TRBJ1-6; D is possibly TRBD1 (6 bases). The ends were cut back, 5 bases at V and 9 bases at J, with 20 bases in the middle. The CDR3 contains 15 residues. CDR1 DFQATT and CDR2 SNEGSKA come from the germline V gene (reference sequence). The CDR3 is CSAGLGGGQISPLHF. The CDR3 bases are TGCAGTGCTGGATTGGGTGGGGGGCAAATTTCACCCCTCCACTTT.

This clonotype has ten or more counts. The rearrangement joins TRBV20-1 to TRBJ1-1, with 9 nucleotides matching TRBD1. The CDR3 runs to 15 residues. CDR1 and CDR2 from the germline V gene are DFQATT and SNEGSKA (reference sequence). J gave up 1 base and V 5 bases, and 8 bases lay outside the gene matches. CDR3 bases: TGCAGTGCTGGAGGCCGACAGGGGGGGAACACTGAAGCTTTCTTT. Translation: CSAGGRQGGNTEAFF.

This clonotype was recorded many times. The V and J genes are TRBV28 and TRBJ2-3; D possibly uses TRBD1 or TRBD2 (5 bases each). CDR1 and CDR2 from the germline V gene are MDHEN and SYDVKM. The ends were cut back, 4 bases at V and 0 bases at J, with 11 bases in the middle. The CDR3 contains 15 residues. The CDR3 loop is CASSWDVESTDTQYF. CDR3 DNA: TGTGCCAGCAGTTGGGACGTAGAGAGCACAGATACGCAGTATTTT.

This clonotype has just a few counts. The V and J genes are TRBV5-1 and TRBJ2-4; D may be TRBD2 (6 bases). The CDR3 length is 15 residues. Germline values: CDR1 SGHRS, CDR2 YFSETQ. With 5 bases removed from V and 5 bases from J, the gap between germline ends came to 17 bases. This CDR3 is CASREGEGPENIQYF. The CDR3, as DNA: TGCGCCAGCAGGGAGGGCGAGGGTCCGGAAAACATTCAGTACTTC.

The CDR3 protein is CASSVTAGVDTQYF. The CDR3 nucleotides read TGTGCCAGCAGTGTTACGGCGGGGGTAGATACGCAGTATTTT. This sequence joins TRBV2 and TRBJ2-3; TRBD2 matches 7 bases. V gave up 4 bases and J gave up 5 bases; unmatched junction bases: 6. The germline CDR1 and CDR2 sequences are SNHLY and FYNNEI. This CDR3 is 14 amino acids long.

This clonotype came up many times. This sequence joins TRBV20-1 and TRBJ2-5; the D gene is possibly TRBD1 (6 bases). Looked up from germline, CDR1 is DFQATT and CDR2 is SNEGSKA (reference sequence). The length of the CDR3 is 15 residues. V was pared by 3 bases and J by 2 bases, with 16 bases between. The CDR3 spells CSARSRGRKQETQYF. In DNA, the CDR3 is TGCAGTGCTAGGTCAAGGGGGAGAAAACAAGAGACCCAGTACTTC.

In its sample, this clonotype was seen many times. The chain links TRBV5-4 to TRBJ1-2, with 8 bases that match TRBD1. The junction had 3 bases not matched to a gene; V was cut back by 5 bases and J by 0 bases. The CDR3 extends over 14 amino acids. Germline values: CDR1 SGHNT, CDR2 YYREEE (reference sequence). CDR3 in amino acids: CASRAGGANYGYTF. As DNA, the CDR3 is TGTGCCAGCAGGGCAGGGGGCGCTAACTATGGCTACACCTTC.

The rearrangement uses TRBV27 and TRBJ1-4; D is unresolved. Germline assignment: CDR1 MNHEY and CDR2 SMNVEV (reference sequence). There are 12 residues in the CDR3. Trimming removed 4 bases from V and 7 bases from J, with 7 bases in between. CDR3 in DNA: TGTGCCAGCAGTTCCGACCGTGAAAAACTGTTTTTT. It encodes CASSSDREKLFF.

The CDR3 DNA reads TGTGCCAGCAGTTTTGTGGGTACCGAGCAGTACTTC. This translates into CASSFVGTEQYF. The rearrangement joins TRBV27 to TRBJ2-7; D is undetermined. Germline CDR1 and CDR2: MNHEY and SMNVEV (reference sequence). The germline V and J ends were trimmed by 3 bases and 6 bases, with 9 bases remaining between them. CDR3 size: 12 residues.

The V call is TRBV7-3, the J call TRBJ2-3; a possible D gene is TRBD1 (6 bases). The CDR3 has 15 residues. V lost 4 bases and J lost 7, with 18 bases in between. Germline CDR1 SGHTA, CDR2 FQGTGA. The CDR3 sequence: CASSSGLYGTNTQYF. The CDR3 bases are TGTGCCAGCAGCTCGGGCCTCTATGGGACAAATACGCAGTATTTT.

About this clonotype itself: A read error may be the cause here, since a much bigger clone is one base away. This chain uses TRBV20-1 with TRBJ1-1, with D unresolved. The CDR3 has 8 residues. CDR1 and CDR2 from the germline V gene are DFQATT and SNEGSKA (reference sequence). The CDR3 DNA reads as TGCGGAGCTACCTCTGCTTTCTTT. Its translation is CGATSAFF.

This clonotype has at least ten counts. The chain recombines TRBV3-1 with TRBJ2-3; maybe TRBD2 (6 bases). Deletions cut 0 bases from V and 3 bases from J, with 13 bases between. The CDR3 covers 16 residues. Germline loops: CDR1 LGHDT, CDR2 YNNKEL (reference sequence). Here the CDR3 DNA reads TGTGCCAGCAGCCAAGAGTGGGCGGGGAAGACAGATACGCAGTATTTT. As protein: CASSQEWAGKTDTQYF.

In this sample, this clonotype turned up many times. The rearrangement links TRBV27 to TRBJ1-1; D is ambiguous. CDR1 and CDR2 from the germline V gene are MNHEY and SMNVEV (reference sequence). Trimming took off 1 base at V and 6 bases at J, with 15 bases between the two ends. CDR3 length: 15 amino acids. In DNA, the CDR3 is TGTGCCAGCAGTTTATACCCCAGCCGGGTATCTGAAGCTTTCTTT. Protein sequence: CASSLYPSRVSEAFF.

The chain couples TRBV7-9 to TRBJ2-3; TRBD2 aligns across 8 bases. Trimming at V came to 5 bases and at J to 11 bases, leaving 12 bases not matched to a gene. Germline-derived CDR1 and CDR2 are SEHNR and FQNEAQ (reference sequence). This CDR3 comprises 14 residues. In nucleotides, the CDR3 is TGTGCCAGCAGCCCAGGACTAGCAGCAGAAATGCAGTATTTT. Translated: CASSPGLAAEMQYF.